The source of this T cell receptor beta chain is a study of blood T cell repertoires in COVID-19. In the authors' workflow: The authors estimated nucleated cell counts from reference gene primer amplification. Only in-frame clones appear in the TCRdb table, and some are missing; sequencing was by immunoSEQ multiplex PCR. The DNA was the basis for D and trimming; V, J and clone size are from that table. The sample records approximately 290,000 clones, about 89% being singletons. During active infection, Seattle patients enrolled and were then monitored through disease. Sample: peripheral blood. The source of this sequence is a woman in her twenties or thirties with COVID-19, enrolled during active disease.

The CDR3 DNA follows: TGTGCCAGCAGCCTGGTGACTAGCACAGATACGCAGTATTTT. Encoded protein: CASSLVTSTDTQYF. J is TRBJ2-3 and V is TRBV5-5, with unresolved D. The CDR3 is made up of 14 amino acids. Trimming stripped 4 bases from V and 0 bases from J, with 9 bases between. Per germline, CDR1 SGHKS and CDR2 YYEKEE (reference sequence).